This entry describes one TCR beta chain. Its matching antigen is unknown. A second PCR, run for about 7 to 12 cycles, used a sample-barcoded 5' primer plus a J-beta primer mix. Each of the cDNA molecules was tagged by a template-switch adaptor with 12 random nucleotides. Sequencing recovered at least 2.5 million CDR3-containing paired-end reads from each sample. MiXCR was run by TCRdb on the 5' RACE reads, yielding one entry per CDR3 protein. Of some 1.5 million distinct CDR3 sequences listed, about 28% are singletons. The V end was cut by 2 bases, the J end by 0 bases, with 10 bases between. There are 16 residues in the CDR3. CDR1 is MGHRA, CDR2 YSYEKL, per germline. This sample is part of a study of blood T cells in healthy people across ages. Each donor supplied roughly 9.2 milliliters of peripheral blood. Study results and limitations: TCR beta diversity per million T cells fell roughly linearly with age.

The receptor's source is a woman in her 30s in good health. The chain employs TRBV4-1 and TRBJ1-4; maybe TRBD1 (5 bases). Input material: blood. The CDR3 reads CASSQTGETTNEKLFF. DNA of the CDR3: TGCGCCAGCAGCCAAACGGGGGAAACAACTAATGAAAAACTGTTTTTT.